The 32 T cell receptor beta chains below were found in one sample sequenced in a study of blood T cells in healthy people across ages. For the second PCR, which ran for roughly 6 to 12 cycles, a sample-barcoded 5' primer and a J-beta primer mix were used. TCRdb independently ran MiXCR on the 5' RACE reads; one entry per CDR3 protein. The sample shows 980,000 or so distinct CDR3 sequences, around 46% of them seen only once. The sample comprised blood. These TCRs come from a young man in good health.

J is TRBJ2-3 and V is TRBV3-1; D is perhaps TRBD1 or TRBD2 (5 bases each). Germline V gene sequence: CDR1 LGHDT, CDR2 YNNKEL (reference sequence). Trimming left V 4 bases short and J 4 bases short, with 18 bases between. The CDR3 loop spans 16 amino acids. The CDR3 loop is CASSPPGPKRADTQYF. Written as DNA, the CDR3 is TGTGCCAGCAGCCCTCCGGGGCCTAAGAGGGCAGATACGCAGTATTTT.

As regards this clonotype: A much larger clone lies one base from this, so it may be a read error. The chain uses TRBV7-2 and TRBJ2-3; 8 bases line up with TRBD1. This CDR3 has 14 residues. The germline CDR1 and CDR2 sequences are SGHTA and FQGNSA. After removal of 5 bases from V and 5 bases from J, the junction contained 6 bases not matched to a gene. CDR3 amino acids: CASSGRTGRDTQYF. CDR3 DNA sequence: TGTGCCAGCAGCGGGCGGACAGGGCGAGATACGCAGTATTTT.

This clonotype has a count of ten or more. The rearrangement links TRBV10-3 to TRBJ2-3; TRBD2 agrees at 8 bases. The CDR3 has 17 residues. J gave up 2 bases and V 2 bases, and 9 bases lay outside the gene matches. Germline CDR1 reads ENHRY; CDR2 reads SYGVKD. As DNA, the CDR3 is TGTGCCATCAGTGAGCGGGTTAGCGGGGCCCACACAGATACGCAGTATTTT. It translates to CAISERVSGAHTDTQYF.

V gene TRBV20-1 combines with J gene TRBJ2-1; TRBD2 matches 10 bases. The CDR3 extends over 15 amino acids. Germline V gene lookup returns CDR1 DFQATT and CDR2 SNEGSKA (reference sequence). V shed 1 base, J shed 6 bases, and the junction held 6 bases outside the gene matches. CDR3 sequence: CSARGWASGGNEQFF. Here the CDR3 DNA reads TGCAGTGCTAGAGGGTGGGCTAGCGGGGGCAATGAGCAGTTCTTC.

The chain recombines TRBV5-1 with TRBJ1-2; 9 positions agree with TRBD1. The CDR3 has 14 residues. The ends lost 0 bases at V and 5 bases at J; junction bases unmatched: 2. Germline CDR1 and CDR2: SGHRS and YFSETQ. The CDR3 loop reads CASSLEQGAYGYTF. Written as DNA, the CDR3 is TGCGCCAGCAGCTTGGAACAGGGGGCTTATGGCTACACCTTC. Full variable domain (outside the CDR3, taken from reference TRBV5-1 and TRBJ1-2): KAGVTQTPRYLIKTRGQQVTLSCSPISGHRSVSWYQQTPGQGLQFLFEYFSETQRNKGNFPGRFSGRQFSNSRSEMNVSTLELGDSALYLCASSLEQGAYGYTFGSGTRLTVV.

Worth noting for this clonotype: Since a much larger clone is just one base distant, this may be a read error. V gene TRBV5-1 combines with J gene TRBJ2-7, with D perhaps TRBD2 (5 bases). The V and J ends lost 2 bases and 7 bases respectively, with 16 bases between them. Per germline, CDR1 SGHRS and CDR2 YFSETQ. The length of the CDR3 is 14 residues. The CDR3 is CASSFETGNNEQYF. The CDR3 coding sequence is TGCGCCAGCAGCTTCGAGACCGGGAACAATGAGCAGTACTTC.

CDR3 coding DNA: TGTGCTAGTGCTATGAGAGAGTTCTCCTACAATGAGCAGTTCTTC. Encoded protein: CASAMREFSYNEQFF. The rearrangement joins TRBV12-5 to TRBJ2-1; no definite D call. The length of the CDR3 is 15 residues. V lost 7 bases, J lost 0 bases, and 13 bases lay in between. Germline V CDR1 and CDR2: LGHNT, FRNRAP.

DNA of the CDR3: TGCGCCAGCAGCTTGGCACATGGGACAGGGGAGACGGATACGCAGTATTTT. Translating it yields CASSLAHGTGETDTQYF. V and J are TRBV5-1 and TRBJ2-3, with 10 bases fitting TRBD1. The CDR3 loop spans 17 amino acids. The V and J ends lost 0 bases and 6 bases, in that order; junction bases with no gene match: 10. Germline CDR1 is SGHRS and CDR2 is YFSETQ.

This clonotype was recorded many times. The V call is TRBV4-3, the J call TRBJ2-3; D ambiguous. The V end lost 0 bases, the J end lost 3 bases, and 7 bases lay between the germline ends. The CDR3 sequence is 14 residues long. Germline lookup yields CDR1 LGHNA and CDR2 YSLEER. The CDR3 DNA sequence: TGCGCCAGCAGCCAAGACCCCGGGACAGATACGCAGTATTTT. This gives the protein CASSQDPGTDTQYF.

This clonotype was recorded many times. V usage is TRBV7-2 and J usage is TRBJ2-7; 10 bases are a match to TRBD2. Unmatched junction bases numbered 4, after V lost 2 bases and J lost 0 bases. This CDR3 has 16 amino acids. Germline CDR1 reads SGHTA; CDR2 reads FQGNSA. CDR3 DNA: TGTGCCAGCAGCTTATTGTCTAGCGGGAGCTCCTACGAGCAGTACTTC. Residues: CASSLLSSGSSYEQYF. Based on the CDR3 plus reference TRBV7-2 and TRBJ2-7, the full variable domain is GAGVSQSPSNKVTEKGKDVELRCDPISGHTALYWYRQSLGQGLEFLIYFQGNSAPDKSGLPSDRFSAERTGGSVSTLTIQRTQQEDSAVYLCASSLLSSGSSYEQYFGPGTRLTVT.

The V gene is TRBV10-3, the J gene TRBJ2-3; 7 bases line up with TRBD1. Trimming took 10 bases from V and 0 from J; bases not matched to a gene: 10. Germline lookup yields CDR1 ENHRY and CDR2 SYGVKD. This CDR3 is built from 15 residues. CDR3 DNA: TGTGCCACCAACCCACAGGGGCGTAGCACAGATACGCAGTATTTT. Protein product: CATNPQGRSTDTQYF.

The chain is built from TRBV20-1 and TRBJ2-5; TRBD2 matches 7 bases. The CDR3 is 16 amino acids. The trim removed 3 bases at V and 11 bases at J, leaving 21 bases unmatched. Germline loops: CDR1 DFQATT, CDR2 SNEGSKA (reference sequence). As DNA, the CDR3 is TGCAGTGCTAGCGTGGCTAGCGGACTCTCCTACAATGAGCAGTACTTC. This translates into CSASVASGLSYNEQYF.

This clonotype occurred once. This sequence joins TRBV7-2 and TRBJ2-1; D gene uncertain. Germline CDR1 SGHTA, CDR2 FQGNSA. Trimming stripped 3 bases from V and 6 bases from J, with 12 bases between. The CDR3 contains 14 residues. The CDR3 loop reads CASSLVRRSNEQFF. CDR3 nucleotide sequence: TGTGCCAGCAGCTTGGTGCGCAGAAGCAATGAGCAGTTCTTC. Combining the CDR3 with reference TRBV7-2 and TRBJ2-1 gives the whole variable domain GAGVSQSPSNKVTEKGKDVELRCDPISGHTALYWYRQSLGQGLEFLIYFQGNSAPDKSGLPSDRFSAERTGGSVSTLTIQRTQQEDSAVYLCASSLVRRSNEQFFGPGTRLTVL.

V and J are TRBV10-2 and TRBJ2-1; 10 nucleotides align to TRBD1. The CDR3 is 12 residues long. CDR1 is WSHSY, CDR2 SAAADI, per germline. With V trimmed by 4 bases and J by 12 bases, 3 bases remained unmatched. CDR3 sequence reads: CASSAGTGVQFF. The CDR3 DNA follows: TGCGCCAGCAGTGCTGGGACAGGGGTGCAGTTCTTC.

The CDR3, as DNA: TGTGCCAGCAGCTTATCCGACAGTTATAATTCACCCCTCCACTTT. It specifies CASSLSDSYNSPLHF. The rearrangement uses TRBV7-9 and TRBJ1-6; maybe TRBD1 (5 bases). Trimming took off 2 bases at V and 4 bases at J, with 9 bases between the two ends. This CDR3 is 15 amino acids long. Germline V CDR1 and CDR2: SEHNR, FQNEAQ (reference sequence).

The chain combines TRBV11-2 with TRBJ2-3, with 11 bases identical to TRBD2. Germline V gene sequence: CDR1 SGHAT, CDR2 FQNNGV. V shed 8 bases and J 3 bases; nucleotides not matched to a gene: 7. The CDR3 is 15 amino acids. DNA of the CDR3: TGTGCCAGCGCCATAGCGGGGGGGTATACAGATACGCAGTATTTT. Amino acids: CASAIAGGYTDTQYF. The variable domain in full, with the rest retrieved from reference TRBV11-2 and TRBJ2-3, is EAGVAQSPRYKIIEKRQSVAFWCNPISGHATLYWYQQILGQGPKLLIQFQNNGVVDDSQLPKDRFSAERLKGVDSTLKIQPAKLEDSAVYLCASAIAGGYTDTQYFGPGTRLTVL.

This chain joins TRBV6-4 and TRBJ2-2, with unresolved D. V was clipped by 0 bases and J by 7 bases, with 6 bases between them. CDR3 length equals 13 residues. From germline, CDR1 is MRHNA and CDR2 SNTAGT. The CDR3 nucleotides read TGTGCCAGCAGTGACTCTAATGGCGGGGAGCTGTTTTTT. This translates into CASSDSNGGELFF.

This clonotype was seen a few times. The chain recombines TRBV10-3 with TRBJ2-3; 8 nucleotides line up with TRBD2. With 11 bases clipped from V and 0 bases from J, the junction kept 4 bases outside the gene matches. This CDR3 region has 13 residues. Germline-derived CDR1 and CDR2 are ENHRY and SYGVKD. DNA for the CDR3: TGTGCCGTGGCGGGGGGAAGCACAGATACGCAGTATTTT. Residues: CAVAGGSTDTQYF.

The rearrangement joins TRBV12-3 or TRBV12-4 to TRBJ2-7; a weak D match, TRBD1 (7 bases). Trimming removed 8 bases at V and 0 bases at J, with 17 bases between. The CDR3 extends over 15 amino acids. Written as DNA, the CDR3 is TGTGCCAGCCGAGCCCAGGGGGGAACCTCCTACGAGCAGTACTTC. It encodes CASRAQGGTSYEQYF.

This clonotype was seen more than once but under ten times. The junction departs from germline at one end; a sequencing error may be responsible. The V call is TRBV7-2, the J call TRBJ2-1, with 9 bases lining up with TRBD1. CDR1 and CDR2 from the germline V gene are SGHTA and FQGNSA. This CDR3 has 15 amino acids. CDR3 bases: TGTGCCAACAGCCTCGGACAGGGGTCGGTCAATGAGCAGTTCTTC. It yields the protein CANSLGQGSVNEQFF.

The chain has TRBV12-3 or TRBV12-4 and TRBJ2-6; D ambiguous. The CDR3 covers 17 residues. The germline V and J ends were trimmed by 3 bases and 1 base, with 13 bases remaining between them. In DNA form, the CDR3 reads TGTGCCAGCAGTTTTACTGGCAGAGCGTCTGGGGCCAACGTCCTGACTTTC. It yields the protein CASSFTGRASGANVLTF.

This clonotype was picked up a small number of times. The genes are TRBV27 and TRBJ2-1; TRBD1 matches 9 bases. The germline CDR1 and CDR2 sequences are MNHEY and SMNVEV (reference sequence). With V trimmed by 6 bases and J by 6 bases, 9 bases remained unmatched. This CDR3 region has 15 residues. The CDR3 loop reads CASSPGTGPVNEQFF. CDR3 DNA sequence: TGTGCCAGCAGCCCCGGGACAGGGCCTGTCAATGAGCAGTTCTTC.

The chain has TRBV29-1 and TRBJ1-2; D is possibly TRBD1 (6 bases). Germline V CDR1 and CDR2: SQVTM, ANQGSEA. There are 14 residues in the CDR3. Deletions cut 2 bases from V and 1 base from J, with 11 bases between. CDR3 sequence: CSVESAGVNYGYTF. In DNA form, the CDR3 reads TGCAGCGTTGAATCGGCAGGGGTTAACTATGGCTACACCTTC.

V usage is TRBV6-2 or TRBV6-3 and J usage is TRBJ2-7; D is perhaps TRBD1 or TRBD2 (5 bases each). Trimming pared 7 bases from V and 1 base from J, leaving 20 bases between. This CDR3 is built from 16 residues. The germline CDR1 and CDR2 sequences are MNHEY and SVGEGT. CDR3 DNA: TGTGCCAGCACTACCCACCGGGGCAGACTTTCCTACGAGCAGTACTTC. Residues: CASTTHRGRLSYEQYF.

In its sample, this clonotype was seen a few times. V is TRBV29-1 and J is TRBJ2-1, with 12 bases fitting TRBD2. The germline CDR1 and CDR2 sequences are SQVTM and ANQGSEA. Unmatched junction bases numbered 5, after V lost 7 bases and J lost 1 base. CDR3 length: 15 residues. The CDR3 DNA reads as TGCAGCGCCGGTGGGACTAGCGGGTCCTACAATGAGCAGTTCTTC. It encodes CSAGGTSGSYNEQFF.

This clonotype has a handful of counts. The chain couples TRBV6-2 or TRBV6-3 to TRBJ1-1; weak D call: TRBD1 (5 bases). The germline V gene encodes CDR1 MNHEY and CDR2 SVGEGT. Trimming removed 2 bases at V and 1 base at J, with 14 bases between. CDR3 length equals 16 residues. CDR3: CASSYRNWDGNTEAFF. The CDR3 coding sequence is TGTGCCAGCAGTTACAGAAATTGGGACGGGAACACTGAAGCTTTCTTT.

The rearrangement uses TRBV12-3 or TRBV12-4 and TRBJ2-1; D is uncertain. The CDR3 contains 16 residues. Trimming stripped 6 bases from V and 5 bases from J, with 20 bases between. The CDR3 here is CASSPGRGKVNNEQFF. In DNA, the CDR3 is TGTGCCAGCAGCCCCGGACGAGGCAAGGTTAACAATGAGCAGTTCTTC.

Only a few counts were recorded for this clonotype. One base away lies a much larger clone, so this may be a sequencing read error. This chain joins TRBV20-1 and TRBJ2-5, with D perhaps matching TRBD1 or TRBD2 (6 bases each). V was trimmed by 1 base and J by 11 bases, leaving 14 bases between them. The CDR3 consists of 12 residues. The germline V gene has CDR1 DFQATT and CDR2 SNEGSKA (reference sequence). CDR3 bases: TGCAGTGCTAGAGTAGGGGGGACTGAGCAGTACTTC. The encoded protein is CSARVGGTEQYF.

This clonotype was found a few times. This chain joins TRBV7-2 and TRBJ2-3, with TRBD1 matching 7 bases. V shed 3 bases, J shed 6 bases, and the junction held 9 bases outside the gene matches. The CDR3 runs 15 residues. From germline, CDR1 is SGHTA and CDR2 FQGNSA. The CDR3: CASSFEGARRDTQYF. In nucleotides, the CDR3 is TGTGCCAGCAGCTTCGAGGGGGCCAGGAGGGATACGCAGTATTTT.

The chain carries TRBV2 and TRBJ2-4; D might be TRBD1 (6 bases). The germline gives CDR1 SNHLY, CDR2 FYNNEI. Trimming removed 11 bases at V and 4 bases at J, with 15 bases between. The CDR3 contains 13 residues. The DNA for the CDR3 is TGTGCCCACTCCGACAGGTCAAAAAACATTCAGTACTTC. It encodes CAHSDRSKNIQYF.

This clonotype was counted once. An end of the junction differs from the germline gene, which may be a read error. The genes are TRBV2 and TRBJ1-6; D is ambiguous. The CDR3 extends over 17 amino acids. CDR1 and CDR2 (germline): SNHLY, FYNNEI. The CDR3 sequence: CASSGNLQSSYNSLLHF. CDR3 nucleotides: TGTGCCAGCAGTGGGAATTTACAGAGCTCCTACAATTCACTCCTCCACTTT. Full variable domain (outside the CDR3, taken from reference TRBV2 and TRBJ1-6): EPEVTQTPSHQVTQMGQEVILRCVPISNHLYFYWYRQILGQKVEFLVSFYNNEISEKSEIFDDQFSVERPDGSNFTLKIRSTKLEDSAMYFCASSGNLQSSYNSLLHFGNGTRLTVT.

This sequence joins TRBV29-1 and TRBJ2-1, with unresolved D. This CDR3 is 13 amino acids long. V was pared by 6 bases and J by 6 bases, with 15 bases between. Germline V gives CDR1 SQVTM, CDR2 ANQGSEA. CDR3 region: CSVGETISNEQFF. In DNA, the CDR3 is TGCAGCGTCGGTGAAACTATTTCCAATGAGCAGTTCTTC.